These 20 T cell receptor beta chains share one sample of origin, sequenced in a study of spatial heterogeneity in lung cancer (dated by TCRdb to between 2018 and 2021). The method was 5' RACE. Sequencing instrument: NextSeq 500. The public reads were reanalyzed by TCRdb: fastp trimming at Q25, MiXCR alignment, in-frame beta chains only. Rows are combined by CDR3 protein, so each entry shows the most common genes and DNA. Within this sample are about 38,000 distinct CDR3 sequences, with 7.5% of them counted one time only. The biggest ten clones account for under 30% of the sample. The intended sense of this specimen's time point label: sample taken at primary tumor resection. TCR sequencing used whole RNA extracted from tumor and nontumor lung tissue, or from cryopreserved PBMC samples, without cell sorting. Here the sequenced sample was PBMCs, taken at surgery. These receptors originate from a male donor with early-stage non-small cell lung cancer.

This clonotype was seen many times. The chain carries TRBV7-2 and TRBJ2-2; 9 bases map to TRBD1. CDR3 length equals 18 residues. Per germline, CDR1 SGHTA and CDR2 FQGNSA. V dropped 7 bases and J dropped 2; count of bases not matched to a gene: 14. The CDR3 DNA sequence: TGTGCCAGCACCACGACCCGGGGACAGGGCACAAACACCGGGGAGCTGTTTTTT. The encoded protein is CASTTTRGQGTNTGELFF.

This clonotype was seen at least ten times. The rearrangement joins TRBV12-3 or TRBV12-4 to TRBJ2-2, with D possibly being TRBD2 (5 bases). Trimming removed 1 base at V and 7 bases at J, with 7 bases between. The length of the CDR3 is 13 residues. The CDR3 spells CASSLGSGGELFF. The CDR3 nucleotides are TGTGCCAGCAGTTTAGGGAGCGGCGGGGAGCTGTTTTTT.

The sample holds a few counts of this clonotype. The gene calls are TRBV6-5 and TRBJ1-1, with unresolved D. The CDR3 contains 11 residues. V was cut by 5 bases and J by 5 bases, with 6 bases left in between. Germline values: CDR1 MNHEY, CDR2 SVGAGI. Here the CDR3 reads CASSMGTEAFF. The CDR3 DNA is TGTGCCAGCAGTATGGGAACTGAAGCTTTCTTT.

This clonotype has at least ten counts. The CDR3 loop reads CASSLVGNTEAFF. The DNA for the CDR3 is TGTGCCAGCAGTTTGGTTGGGAACACTGAAGCTTTCTTT. The genes are TRBV12-3 or TRBV12-4 and TRBJ1-1; D remains ambiguous. The germline V and J ends were trimmed by 3 bases and 1 base, with 6 bases remaining between them. There are 13 residues in the CDR3.

Points on this clonotype: A read error may explain this, as a much larger clone is one base away. The J gene is TRBJ2-5, the V gene TRBV6-5, with 7 bases that match TRBD2. The CDR3 sequence is 16 residues long. V was pared by 3 bases and J by 1 base, with 8 bases of the junction left unmatched. Germline V lookup: CDR1 MNHEY, CDR2 SVGAGI. CDR3 in DNA: TGTGCCAGCAGTTATTGGGTCCGCGGGAGCCAAGAGACCCAGTACTTC. Residues: CASSYWVRGSQETQYF.

This clonotype showed up many times. The chain joins TRBV20-1 to TRBJ2-7; D is unresolved. This CDR3 is 14 amino acids long. Between the trimmed V and J ends, which lost 4 bases and 4 bases, there was a span of 17 bases. Germline V lookup: CDR1 DFQATT, CDR2 SNEGSKA (reference sequence). The CDR3 spells CSATHAAAIYEQYF. As DNA, the CDR3 is TGCAGTGCTACACACGCGGCGGCAATATACGAGCAGTACTTC.

This clonotype has ten or more counts. The chain carries TRBV3-1 and TRBJ2-2, with D hard to call. Germline CDR1 LGHDT, CDR2 YNNKEL (reference sequence). Trimming left V 4 bases short and J 0 bases short, with 9 bases between. The CDR3 runs to 15 residues. The DNA of the CDR3 is TGTGCCAGCAGCCGCCGGCACACGAACACCGGGGAGCTGTTTTTT. Its translation: CASSRRHTNTGELFF.

The chain links TRBV11-3 to TRBJ2-3; possibly TRBD1 or TRBD2 for D (5 bases each). The V end lost 4 bases, the J end lost 0 bases, and 11 bases lay between the germline ends. This CDR3 comprises 15 residues. Germline-derived CDR1 and CDR2 are SGHNT and YENEEA. The CDR3 DNA is TGTGCCAGCAGCTATGGGGGAGCTAGCACAGATACGCAGTATTTT. It yields the protein CASSYGGASTDTQYF.

This clonotype was seen a few times. As DNA, the CDR3 is TGTGCCAGCAGCCAAGACCTCCCTTATACACCAACTAATGAAAAACTGTTTTTT. Residues: CASSQDLPYTPTNEKLFF. The rearrangement uses TRBV4-2 and TRBJ1-4; no clear D gene. The CDR3 is 18 amino acids. V was clipped by 0 bases and J by 0 bases, with 14 bases between them. In germline, CDR1 is LGHNA, CDR2 YNFKEQ.

This clonotype was seen a few times. The chain couples TRBV18 to TRBJ2-3; 9 bases line up with TRBD1. CDR1 is KGHSH, CDR2 LQKENI, per germline. V dropped 3 bases and J dropped 2; count of bases not matched to a gene: 3. The CDR3 sequence is 15 residues long. The CDR3 nucleotides read TGTGCCAGCTCACCTGGGACAGGGAACACAGATACGCAGTATTTT. It translates to CASSPGTGNTDTQYF.

There are many counts of this clonotype. The DNA for the CDR3 is TGTGCCAGCAACGAACAGGGGATCGGCTATGGCTACACCTTC. It specifies CASNEQGIGYGYTF. The J gene is TRBJ1-2, the V gene TRBV2; 7 nucleotides agree with TRBD1. The CDR3 is 14 residues long. Germline-derived CDR1 and CDR2 are SNHLY and FYNNEI. Trimming cost V 7 bases and J 4 bases; bases outside gene matches: 9.

This clonotype showed up just a few times. The chain is built from TRBV12-3 or TRBV12-4 and TRBJ1-2; D gene uncertain. The ends were cut back, 1 base at V and 2 bases at J, with 5 bases in the middle. The CDR3 consists of 13 residues. The CDR3 coding sequence is TGTGCCAGCAGTTTAGGCATAAACTATGGCTACACCTTC. It is translated as CASSLGINYGYTF.

The V and J genes are TRBV24-1 and TRBJ2-1; a weak D match, TRBD2 (6 bases). Germline assignment: CDR1 KGHDR and CDR2 SFDVKD. V lost 3 bases, J lost 3 bases, and 17 bases lay in between. CDR3 size: 17 residues. CDR3 sequence reads: CATSDPLSGLFYNEQFF. As DNA, the CDR3 is TGTGCCACCAGTGATCCTCTATCGGGACTCTTCTACAATGAGCAGTTCTTC.

Regarding this clonotype: This could be a read error, since a much larger clone is one nucleotide away. V and J are TRBV6-6 and TRBJ2-4; no reliable D call. V gave up 5 bases and J gave up 0 bases, with 11 bases separating them. CDR1 and CDR2 (germline): MNHNY, SVGAGI (reference sequence). CDR3 size: 15 residues. CDR3 sequence (DNA): TGTGCCAGCAGTCCCCAGGAGATAGCCAAAAACATTCAGTACTTC. It translates to CASSPQEIAKNIQYF.

About this clonotype itself: Given a much more abundant clone one base away, this may be a read error. The V and J genes are TRBV29-1 and TRBJ1-1, with TRBD1 matching over 7 bases. The CDR3 loop spans 13 amino acids. CDR1 is SQVTM, CDR2 ANQGSEA, per germline. CDR3 loop: CSGDRASGTEAIF. CDR3 DNA: TGCAGCGGCGACAGGGCTTCGGGCACTGAAGCTATCTTT.

In DNA, the CDR3 is TGCGCCAGCAGCTGGCGGGCCGGGAACACTGAAGCTTTCTTT. Residues: CASSWRAGNTEAFF. The chain is built from TRBV5-1 and TRBJ1-1; no reliable D call. V lost 3 bases, J lost 1 base, and 10 bases lay in between. Germline V gene sequence: CDR1 SGHRS, CDR2 YFSETQ. The CDR3 runs to 14 residues.

This clonotype was seen many times. V usage is TRBV2 and J usage is TRBJ1-4; 11 positions match TRBD1. The CDR3 is 15 residues long. Germline values: CDR1 SNHLY, CDR2 FYNNEI. V lost 6 bases to trimming and J lost 7 bases; unmatched junction nucleotides: 7. The CDR3 nucleotides read TGTGCCAGCAGGAGGACAGGGGGCAGAAGTGAAAAACTGTTTTTT. Translation: CASRRTGGRSEKLFF.

Ten or more counts support this clonotype. The gene calls are TRBV5-6 and TRBJ1-2; no definite D call. Germline lookup yields CDR1 SGHDT and CDR2 YYEEEE. Trimming stripped 3 bases from V and 3 bases from J, with 12 bases between. This CDR3 is built from 14 residues. In nucleotides, the CDR3 is TGTGCCAGCAGCTATATTGGACTGCACTATGGCTACACCTTC. This gives the protein CASSYIGLHYGYTF.

This clonotype was counted between two and nine times. The chain links TRBV20-1 to TRBJ2-1; D ambiguous. Deletions cut 7 bases from V and 10 bases from J, with 20 bases between. Germline V lookup: CDR1 DFQATT, CDR2 SNEGSKA (reference sequence). The CDR3 consists of 13 residues. The CDR3, as DNA: TGCAGTGTCCTAGGCCGGTCCACATCGGAGCAGTTCTTC. Translation: CSVLGRSTSEQFF.

This clonotype was found a few times. The gene calls are TRBV19 and TRBJ2-1, with D uncertain. The CDR3 sequence is 13 residues long. V was cut by 4 bases and J by 4 bases, with 8 bases left in between. Germline values: CDR1 LNHDA, CDR2 SQIVND (reference sequence). CDR3 DNA: TGTGCCAGTAGTAAGCTAGGATACAATGAGCAGTTCTTC. This translates into CASSKLGYNEQFF. Based on the CDR3 plus reference TRBV19 and TRBJ2-1, the full variable domain is DGGITQSPKYLFRKEGQNVTLSCEQNLNHDAMYWYRQDPGQGLRLIYYSQIVNDFQKGDIAEGYSVSREKKESFPLTVTSAQKNPTAFYLCASSKLGYNEQFFGPGTRLTVL.